The rows below give T cell receptor beta chains drawn from one sample of a study of regulatory T cells in long-lasting Graves disease. Each CDR3 protein is one row after TCRdb ran MiXCR on the multiplex PCR reads. The repertoire includes roughly 320,000 distinct CDR3 sequences, approximately 15% of them detected once, and approximately 30% sits in the top ten. This same sample was also taken into another study, of T cells in Graves' hyperthyroidism and ophthalmopathy.

The source was peripheral blood mononuclear cells (PBMCs), collected at new diagnosis, from a patient treated with antithyroid drugs. These receptor sequences come from a man aged 35-49 years with Graves disease. Each CDR3 is given without its conserved first and last residue. The order of the fields is J gene, V gene, CDR3 protein.

j_call: TRBJ2-3
v_call: TRBV9
cdr3_aa: ASSVVPQADTQY

j_call: TRBJ1-1
v_call: TRBV6-2/TRBV6-3
cdr3_aa: ASSDRTGGMNTEAF

j_call: TRBJ2-1
v_call: TRBV20-1
cdr3_aa: SAPGQAAWYNEQF

j_call: TRBJ2-3
v_call: TRBV11-2
cdr3_aa: ASSTRTGGASDTQY

j_call: TRBJ1-2
v_call: TRBV15
cdr3_aa: ATSRGDRANYGYT

j_call: TRBJ2-1
v_call: TRBV4-1
cdr3_aa: ASSQGGVVGEQF

j_call: TRBJ2-2
v_call: TRBV20-1
cdr3_aa: SARDLGRSRELF

j_call: TRBJ2-5
v_call: TRBV12-3/TRBV12-4
cdr3_aa: ASSPTKGEPQETQY

j_call: TRBJ2-5
v_call: TRBV18
cdr3_aa: ASSPRSEQTQY

j_call: TRBJ1-1
v_call: TRBV12-3/TRBV12-4
cdr3_aa: ASSFATVTEAF

j_call: TRBJ2-5
v_call: TRBV20-1
cdr3_aa: SAKTAGLQETQY

j_call: TRBJ1-2
v_call: TRBV12-3/TRBV12-4
cdr3_aa: ASSRGDRAGYGYT

j_call: TRBJ2-1
v_call: TRBV15
cdr3_aa: ATGRRAGNEQF

j_call: TRBJ2-3
v_call: TRBV4-1
cdr3_aa: ASSPGRQRRDTQY

j_call: TRBJ2-5
v_call: TRBV5-4
cdr3_aa: ASSLGLAGGEQY

j_call: .
v_call: TRBV20-1
cdr3_aa: SVLGLGTETQY

j_call: TRBJ2-3
v_call: TRBV7-9
cdr3_aa: ASSPTLTFTDTQY

j_call: TRBJ1-5
v_call: TRBV28
cdr3_aa: ASTPLGGDINQPQH

j_call: TRBJ1-6
v_call: TRBV30
cdr3_aa: AWDLRDTYNSPLH

j_call: TRBJ2-7
v_call: TRBV7-8
cdr3_aa: ASSLRTGPYEQY

j_call: TRBJ1-2
v_call: TRBV7-2
cdr3_aa: ASSGRTYGYT

j_call: TRBJ1-6
v_call: TRBV27
cdr3_aa: ASSFSGLDSPLH

j_call: TRBJ1-4
v_call: TRBV6-5
cdr3_aa: ASSYGQGSGEKLF

j_call: TRBJ1-4
v_call: TRBV7-2
cdr3_aa: ASSLQGPNEKLF

j_call: TRBJ1-2
v_call: TRBV27
cdr3_aa: ASSGGAGYT

j_call: TRBJ1-5
v_call: TRBV27
cdr3_aa: ASRSGAWNQPQH

j_call: TRBJ2-3
v_call: TRBV11-2
cdr3_aa: ASSFRSTGGQSDTQY

j_call: TRBJ1-5
v_call: TRBV20-1
cdr3_aa: SATPRQGNQPQH

j_call: TRBJ2-4
v_call: TRBV30
cdr3_aa: AWSEDRITKNIQY

j_call: TRBJ2-2
v_call: TRBV2
cdr3_aa: ASSEFTANTGELF

j_call: TRBJ2-3
v_call: TRBV6-2/TRBV6-3
cdr3_aa: ASKKDGLAGSTDTQY

j_call: TRBJ2-3
v_call: TRBV30
cdr3_aa: AWGPGQGTDTQY

j_call: TRBJ1-3
v_call: TRBV9
cdr3_aa: ASRAGTGYSGNTIY

j_call: TRBJ2-1
v_call: TRBV12-3/TRBV12-4
cdr3_aa: ASSMRTGWNEQF

j_call: TRBJ1-1
v_call: TRBV7-2
cdr3_aa: ASSPPGQGALLNTEAF

j_call: TRBJ1-4
v_call: TRBV5-1
cdr3_aa: ASSLRGGAYEKLF

j_call: TRBJ1-1
v_call: TRBV12-3/TRBV12-4
cdr3_aa: ASSWRGVGVTEAF

j_call: TRBJ2-5
v_call: TRBV5-1
cdr3_aa: ASSFTGTGQETQY

j_call: TRBJ1-5
v_call: TRBV11-2
cdr3_aa: ASSLGEGGRTYSNQPQH

j_call: TRBJ2-7
v_call: TRBV6-2/TRBV6-3
cdr3_aa: ASRRNNLHLYEQY

j_call: TRBJ1-1
v_call: TRBV12-3/TRBV12-4
cdr3_aa: ASSLAAPGHRRMGTEAF

j_call: TRBJ2-1
v_call: TRBV10-3
cdr3_aa: AITLGQGYNEQF

j_call: TRBJ2-2
v_call: TRBV28
cdr3_aa: ASSTRYRDRGENTGELF

j_call: TRBJ1-1
v_call: TRBV5-1
cdr3_aa: ASSWGQRNTEAF

j_call: TRBJ2-2
v_call: TRBV12-3/TRBV12-4
cdr3_aa: ASTPRLDRNTGELF

j_call: TRBJ2-7
v_call: TRBV3-1
cdr3_aa: ASSQGPNVYEQY

j_call: TRBJ2-5
v_call: TRBV6-1
cdr3_aa: ASGEGRETQY

j_call: TRBJ1-5
v_call: TRBV2
cdr3_aa: ASRTFSNQPQH

j_call: TRBJ1-6
v_call: TRBV18
cdr3_aa: ASSQQGRLPNSPLH

j_call: TRBJ1-1
v_call: TRBV11-2
cdr3_aa: ASSLGVGANTEAF

j_call: TRBJ2-3
v_call: TRBV15
cdr3_aa: ATSSRGSTDTQY

j_call: TRBJ2-1
v_call: TRBV4-1
cdr3_aa: ASSQEGVMNNEQF

j_call: TRBJ2-7
v_call: TRBV6-2/TRBV6-3
cdr3_aa: ASNGGVRRGVHEQY

j_call: TRBJ2-3
v_call: TRBV10-3
cdr3_aa: AISASPPGLAVERDTQY

j_call: TRBJ2-2
v_call: TRBV5-6
cdr3_aa: ASRGPPGRTGELF

j_call: TRBJ1-4
v_call: TRBV20-1
cdr3_aa: SATRDRWGEKLF

j_call: TRBJ2-3
v_call: TRBV7-3
cdr3_aa: ASSSRTSDTQY

j_call: TRBJ2-5
v_call: TRBV4-2
cdr3_aa: ASSQGLAGQETQY

j_call: TRBJ2-7
v_call: TRBV7-2
cdr3_aa: ASSLPRGGRAYEQY

j_call: TRBJ1-2
v_call: TRBV28
cdr3_aa: ASTQYRGASYGYT